The 20 T cell receptor beta chains below all came from one sample that was sequenced in a study of T-cell memory formation after mild COVID-19. TCRdb independently ran MiXCR on the 5' RACE reads; one entry per CDR3 protein. This sample has some 290,000 distinct CDR3 sequences, with under 20% found just once. The sample comprised PBMCs or a T cell subset sorted from them (not recorded which). The source is a man between 18 and 35 years old who had mild COVID-19 (a few samples of this study predate the infection). Cell type and time point are not known.

CDR3 nucleotides: TGCGCCAGCAGCTTTGACAGGGCCCGGGGGACTGAAGCTTTCTTT. Translated: CASSFDRARGTEAFF. The gene calls are TRBV5-1 and TRBJ1-1; the match to TRBD1 covers 7 bases. Germline assignment: CDR1 SGHRS and CDR2 YFSETQ. This CDR3 is 15 amino acids long. Losses at the gene ends were 2 bases for V and 5 bases for J; bases not matched to a gene: 9. Full variable domain (outside the CDR3, taken from reference TRBV5-1 and TRBJ1-1): KAGVTQTPRYLIKTRGQQVTLSCSPISGHRSVSWYQQTPGQGLQFLFEYFSETQRNKGNFPGRFSGRQFSNSRSEMNVSTLELGDSALYLCASSFDRARGTEAFFGQGTRLTVV.

V and J are TRBV5-8 and TRBJ2-1, with TRBD2 matching over 8 bases. CDR1 and CDR2 (germline): SGHTS, YDEGEE. V shed 6 bases and J 0 bases; nucleotides not matched to a gene: 5. CDR3 length: 15 residues. The CDR3 is CASILSGASYNEQFF. As DNA, the CDR3 is TGTGCCAGCATCCTTAGCGGGGCCTCCTACAATGAGCAGTTCTTC.

This clonotype was detected only a few times. The V gene is TRBV7-2, the J gene TRBJ2-5, with TRBD1 matching 9 bases. The CDR3 spans 15 residues. The junction had 6 bases not matched to a gene; V was cut back by 5 bases and J by 2 bases. CDR1 SGHTA and CDR2 FQGNSA come from the germline V gene. The CDR3 bases are TGTGCCAGCAGCGAGAGGACAGGGGTGCAAGAGACCCAGTACTTC. It encodes CASSERTGVQETQYF.

The chain recombines TRBV11-3 with TRBJ2-4; 7 positions match TRBD1. The CDR3 length is 13 residues. Trimming cost V 5 bases and J 6 bases; bases outside gene matches: 4. Germline lookup yields CDR1 SGHNT and CDR2 YENEEA. CDR3 nucleotide sequence: TGTGCCAGCAGCATGTCAGGGGGAAACATTCAGTACTTC. It is translated as CASSMSGGNIQYF.

The chain combines TRBV28 with TRBJ2-2, with TRBD2 matching over 7 bases. The germline gives CDR1 MDHEN, CDR2 SYDVKM. With V trimmed by 2 bases and J by 5 bases, 5 bases remained unmatched. There are 15 residues in the CDR3. CDR3 sequence: CASSLRTRGTGELFF. DNA of the CDR3: TGTGCCAGCAGTTTAAGGACTAGAGGGACCGGGGAGCTGTTTTTT. Drawing the rest from reference TRBV28 and TRBJ2-2, the complete variable domain is DVKVTQSSRYLVKRTGEKVFLECVQDMDHENMFWYRQDPGLGLRLIYFSYDVKMKEKGDIPEGYSVSREKKERFSLILESASTNQTSMYLCASSLRTRGTGELFFGEGSRLTVL.

V gene TRBV7-6 combines with J gene TRBJ2-3; no reliable D call. Per the germline V gene, CDR1 is SGHVS and CDR2 is FNYEAQ. The ends were cut back, 7 bases at V and 5 bases at J, with 16 bases in the middle. CDR3 size: 14 residues. This CDR3 is CASNHNPAEDTQYF. CDR3 bases: TGTGCCAGCAACCACAATCCAGCCGAAGATACGCAGTATTTT.

The table lists this clonotype with a few counts. The chain uses TRBV7-2 and TRBJ2-4; TRBD1 might be the D (6 bases). The CDR3 extends over 15 amino acids. Trimming pared 5 bases from V and 8 bases from J, leaving 19 bases between. Germline V lookup: CDR1 SGHTA, CDR2 FQGNSA. The CDR3 sequence is CASSQGQYRIDIQYF. The CDR3 DNA is TGTGCCAGCAGCCAGGGGCAGTATAGAATCGACATTCAGTACTTC.

This chain links TRBV20-1 with TRBJ1-2, with no clear D. The CDR3 has 10 amino acids. In germline, CDR1 is DFQATT, CDR2 SNEGSKA (reference sequence). The germline V and J ends were trimmed by 0 bases and 6 bases, with 2 bases remaining between them. The CDR3 sequence: CSARDDGYTF. The CDR3 nucleotides read TGCAGTGCTAGAGACGATGGCTACACCTTC.

The V and J genes are TRBV6-5 and TRBJ1-1; D uncertain. The V end was cut by 6 bases, the J end by 4 bases, with 21 bases between. CDR1 is MNHEY and CDR2 is SVGAGI in the germline V gene. The CDR3 has 16 residues. The DNA for the CDR3 is TGTGCCAGCAGACCCGCGAGGAATACCCCCGGCACTGAAGCTTTCTTT. This encodes CASRPARNTPGTEAFF.

V gene TRBV12-3 or TRBV12-4 combines with J gene TRBJ2-2; D remains unclear. The length of the CDR3 is 12 residues. With 8 bases removed from V and 7 bases from J, the gap between germline ends came to 11 bases. CDR3 amino acids: CASVFRGGELFF. The CDR3 DNA reads TGTGCCAGCGTGTTTCGTGGCGGGGAGCTGTTTTTT.

This clonotype turned up a few times. The chain combines TRBV5-1 with TRBJ2-1; the match to TRBD1 covers 9 bases. V trimming: 4 bases; J trimming: 1 base; junction bases outside the gene matches: 3. The CDR3 totals 15 residues. Germline loops: CDR1 SGHRS, CDR2 YFSETQ. The CDR3 reads CASSIGQGSYNEQFF. The CDR3 nucleotides read TGCGCCAGCAGCATTGGACAGGGGTCCTACAATGAGCAGTTCTTC.

This clonotype was counted only a few times. The chain uses TRBV7-2 and TRBJ1-6; TRBD1 is a possible D gene (5 bases). Per the germline V gene, CDR1 is SGHTA and CDR2 is FQGNSA. The CDR3 length is 18 residues. V lost 1 base to trimming and J lost 0 bases, with 13 bases between them. The CDR3 coding sequence is TGTGCCAGCAGCTTAGGGGTGGCAGGGAGCTCCTATAATTCACCCCTCCACTTT. Translation gives CASSLGVAGSSYNSPLHF.

This clonotype was recorded many times. The V gene is TRBV5-1, the J gene TRBJ1-2; D gene uncertain. In germline, CDR1 is SGHRS, CDR2 YFSETQ. This CDR3 comprises 13 residues. Trimming left V 2 bases short and J 8 bases short, with 13 bases between. This chain's CDR3 is CASSFGSVEGYTF. DNA for the CDR3: TGCGCCAGCAGCTTCGGGTCTGTGGAGGGCTACACCTTC.

The chain is built from TRBV5-8 and TRBJ2-3, with TRBD1 identical over 7 bases. The CDR3 totals 16 residues. The ends lost 2 bases at V and 1 base at J; junction bases unmatched: 7. From germline, CDR1 is SGHTS and CDR2 YDEGEE. The CDR3 protein is CASSLTGTAGTDTQYF. For the CDR3, the DNA is TGTGCCAGCAGCTTAACCGGGACAGCAGGCACAGATACGCAGTATTTT. Combining the CDR3 with reference TRBV5-8 and TRBJ2-3 gives the whole variable domain EAGVTQSPTHLIKTRGQQATLRCSPISGHTSVYWYQQALGLGLQFLLWYDEGEERNRGNFPPRFSGRQFPNYSSELNVNALELEDSALYLCASSLTGTAGTDTQYFGPGTRLTVL.

This chain joins TRBV6-6 and TRBJ1-5, with D unresolved. The CDR3 contains 12 residues. V was cut by 2 bases and J by 7 bases, with 6 bases left in between. Germline V gene data show CDR1 as MNHNY and CDR2 as SVGAGI (reference sequence). The CDR3 region is CASSYGEQPQHF. The CDR3 DNA is TGTGCCAGCAGTTACGGGGAGCAGCCCCAGCATTTT.

About this clonotype: At one of its ends the junction is not consistent with the germline gene, which may arise from a read error. The rearrangement uses TRBV5-4 and TRBJ1-2, with 8 bases lining up with TRBD1. This CDR3 is 15 amino acids long. Germline CDR1 is SGHNT and CDR2 is YYREEE (reference sequence). This CDR3 is CSSSLVFRGPYGYTF. The CDR3, as DNA: TGTTCCAGCAGCTTGGTTTTCAGGGGGCCCTATGGCTACACCTTC.

The CDR3 sequence is CASSLTGGHNEQFF. The DNA of the CDR3 is TGCGCCAGCAGCTTGACGGGGGGGCACAATGAGCAGTTCTTC. V is TRBV5-1 and J is TRBJ2-1; 8 nucleotides agree with TRBD2. The germline V gene has CDR1 SGHRS and CDR2 YFSETQ. Losses at the gene ends were 1 base for V and 5 bases for J; bases not matched to a gene: 2. The CDR3 length is 14 residues.

The V call is TRBV7-2, the J call TRBJ2-2; 7 positions match TRBD1. The CDR3 covers 14 residues. J was trimmed by 5 bases and V by 5 bases; bases with no gene match: 5. Germline V gene lookup returns CDR1 SGHTA and CDR2 FQGNSA. The DNA for the CDR3 is TGTGCCAGCAGCGTAACAGGGGTAACCGGGGAGCTGTTTTTT. Translated: CASSVTGVTGELFF.

V and J are TRBV6-6 and TRBJ1-6, with no clear D. With 2 bases removed from V and 5 bases from J, the gap between germline ends came to 13 bases. Germline V gives CDR1 MNHNY, CDR2 SVGAGI (reference sequence). The CDR3 spans 16 residues. The DNA for the CDR3 is TGTGCCAGCAGTTACCCGGCGGCCTGGGATAATTCACCCCTCCACTTT. Translated: CASSYPAAWDNSPLHF.

V gene TRBV6-5 combines with J gene TRBJ2-3; possibly TRBD2 for D (5 bases). This CDR3 spans 12 amino acids. Per the germline V gene, CDR1 is MNHEY and CDR2 is SVGAGI. V dropped 8 bases and J dropped 6 bases, with 12 bases sitting between them. The CDR3 here is CASEGVDDTQYF. CDR3 DNA: TGTGCCAGCGAGGGTGTCGACGATACGCAGTATTTT.